This T cell receptor (beta chain) was obtained from a study of blood T cell repertoires in COVID-19. About the research overall: Samples taken during acute and convalescent COVID-19 were collected in the United States, Italy and Spain.

The CDR3 extends over 16 amino acids. Per germline, CDR1 SEHNR and CDR2 FQNEAQ (reference sequence). The germline V and J ends were trimmed by 6 bases and 2 bases, with 18 bases remaining between them. Original processing methods: How many nucleated cells were present was estimated from reference gene primer amplification. Generated by immunoSEQ multiplex PCR, the TCRdb table keeps only in-frame clones and is missing some. That table furnishes V, J and clone size, whereas the DNA furnished D and trimming. The sample lists some 200,000 clones, more than 80% seen once, with around 1.3% in the top ten. J is TRBJ2-3 and V is TRBV7-9; D possibly corresponds to TRBD1 (5 bases). The receptor was derived from a woman in her 30s with COVID-19, enrolled during active disease. Sequencing used peripheral blood. The CDR3 loop reads CASSLVARGPTDTQYF. The CDR3, as DNA: TGTGCCAGCAGTCTAGTAGCAAGGGGTCCCACAGATACGCAGTATTTT.